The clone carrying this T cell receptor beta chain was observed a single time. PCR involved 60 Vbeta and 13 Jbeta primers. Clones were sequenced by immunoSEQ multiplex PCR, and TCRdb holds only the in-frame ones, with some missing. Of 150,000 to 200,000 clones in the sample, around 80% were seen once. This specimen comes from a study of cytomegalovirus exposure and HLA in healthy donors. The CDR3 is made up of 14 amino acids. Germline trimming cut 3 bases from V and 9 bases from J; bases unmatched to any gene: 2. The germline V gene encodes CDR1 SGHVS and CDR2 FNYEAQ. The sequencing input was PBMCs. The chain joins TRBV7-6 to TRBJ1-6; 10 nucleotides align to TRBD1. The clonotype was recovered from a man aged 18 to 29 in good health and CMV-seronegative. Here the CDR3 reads CASSLTGGVSPLHF. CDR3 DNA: TGTGCCAGCAGCTTGACAGGGGGCGTTTCACCCCTCCACTTT.